This passage covers 29 T cell receptor beta chains from one sample sequenced in a study of blood T cell repertoires in COVID-19. Measured with immunoSEQ multiplex PCR; TCRdb has only the in-frame clones, and not every one. In the table there are over 45,000 clones, about four fifths of which are singletons. The material sequenced was peripheral blood. These receptors originate from a human donor in a cohort sampled during active or convalescent COVID-19.

This sequence joins TRBV9 and TRBJ2-5; 11 bases match TRBD2. There are 18 residues in the CDR3. With 0 bases clipped from V and 3 bases from J, the junction kept 10 bases outside the gene matches. Germline assignment: CDR1 SGDLS and CDR2 YYNGEE. CDR3 region: CASSVVASGGSQEETQYF. The CDR3 nucleotides read TGTGCCAGCAGCGTAGTGGCTAGCGGGGGGTCCCAAGAAGAGACCCAGTACTTC.

This clone was counted once. V usage is TRBV6-5 and J usage is TRBJ1-5, with D possibly being TRBD1 (6 bases). Germline loops: CDR1 MNHEY, CDR2 SVGAGI. The CDR3 consists of 14 residues. The V end lost 2 bases, the J end lost 4 bases, and 9 bases lay between the germline ends. The CDR3: CASSYAQGNQPQHF. The CDR3 DNA sequence: TGTGCCAGCAGTTACGCACAGGGTAATCAGCCCCAGCATTTT.

Judged by abundance, this clone is large. For the CDR3, the DNA is TGTGCCAGTTCTCCGGGACAGGGTCGCCATAGTGTAAAACTGTTTTTT. Protein: CASSPGQGRHSVKLFF. The V call is TRBV19, the J call TRBJ1-4, with TRBD1 matching 9 bases. Trimming removed 8 bases from V and 10 bases from J; junction bases left unmatched: 17. The CDR3 covers 16 residues. In germline, CDR1 is LNHDA, CDR2 SQIVND (reference sequence).

The chain employs TRBV19 and TRBJ1-5; no definite D call. The CDR3 is 13 residues long. V lost 10 bases and J lost 7, with 17 bases in between. Germline V gene lookup returns CDR1 LNHDA and CDR2 SQIVND (reference sequence). The CDR3 loop reads CATHRGGDQPQHF. Written as DNA, the CDR3 is TGTGCCACCCACCGCGGAGGAGACCAGCCCCAGCATTTT. Using reference TRBV19 and TRBJ1-5 for the parts outside the CDR3, the full variable domain is DGGITQSPKYLFRKEGQNVTLSCEQNLNHDAMYWYRQDPGQGLRLIYYSQIVNDFQKGDIAEGYSVSREKKESFPLTVTSAQKNPTAFYLCATHRGGDQPQHFGDGTRLSIL.

The CDR3, as DNA: TGTGCCAGCAGAACAGGGGAGGAGAGACAAGAGACCCAGTACTTC. It codes for CASRTGEERQETQYF. The rearrangement links TRBV27 to TRBJ2-5; a possible D gene is TRBD1 (7 bases). The CDR3 is made up of 15 amino acids. Germline-derived CDR1 and CDR2 are MNHEY and SMNVEV (reference sequence). Trimming cost V 6 bases and J 2 bases, with 16 bases left between them.

This chain joins TRBV7-8 and TRBJ1-5, with 7 bases aligning to TRBD1. Germline V gives CDR1 SGHVS, CDR2 FQNEAQ. This CDR3 contains 15 residues. Trimming cost V 1 base and J 2 bases; bases outside gene matches: 2. The CDR3 nucleotides are TGTGCCAGCAGCTTAGTAGGGACAGGCAATCAGCCCCAGCATTTT. It encodes CASSLVGTGNQPQHF.

This rearrangement joins TRBV3-1 (or the pseudogene TRBV3-2) to TRBJ1-3, with D possibly matching TRBD1 (5 bases). CDR3 length equals 15 residues. Germline V gene data show CDR1 as LGHDT and CDR2 as YNNKEL (reference sequence). V was shortened by 6 bases and J by 0 bases, with 12 bases between the two germline ends. Here the CDR3 reads CASSFTGASGNTIYF. CDR3 bases: TGTGCCAGCAGTTTTACAGGAGCCTCTGGAAACACCATATATTTT.

The chain carries TRBV9 and TRBJ1-2, with D unresolved. Trimming cost V 0 bases and J 0 bases, with 9 bases left between them. CDR3 length: 15 amino acids. Germline loops: CDR1 SGDLS, CDR2 YYNGEE. In nucleotides, the CDR3 is TGTGCCAGCAGCGTAGTGGCGGGTTCTAACTATGGCTACACCTTC. Translated: CASSVVAGSNYGYTF.

V gene TRBV4-1 combines with J gene TRBJ2-3; 11 bases are shared with TRBD2. Germline-derived CDR1 and CDR2 are MGHRA and YSYEKL. After removal of 1 base from V and 6 bases from J, the junction contained 9 bases not matched to a gene. The CDR3 has 17 residues. Here the CDR3 reads CASSQVGSGGGGDTQYF. CDR3 in DNA: TGCGCCAGCAGCCAAGTTGGTAGCGGGGGGGGCGGGGATACGCAGTATTTT.

This sequence joins TRBV28 and TRBJ2-7, with D maybe TRBD1 (7 bases). Germline lookup yields CDR1 MDHEN and CDR2 SYDVKM. This CDR3 has 15 residues. The V end was cut by 6 bases, the J end by 4 bases, with 19 bases between. The CDR3 region is CASSRPTGRSYEQYF. CDR3 bases: TGTGCCAGCAGCCGACCGACAGGGAGGTCGTACGAGCAGTACTTC.

This clone was recorded a few times. The gene calls are TRBV18 and TRBJ2-3; perhaps TRBD1 as D (5 bases). V was clipped by 5 bases and J by 2 bases, with 11 bases between them. The CDR3 covers 14 residues. Germline values: CDR1 KGHSH, CDR2 LQKENI. The CDR3 DNA is TGTGCCAGCTCAGGGGCCGCCTACACAGATACGCAGTATTTT. Translated, it gives CASSGAAYTDTQYF. Full variable domain (rest looked up from reference TRBV18 and TRBJ2-3): NAGVMQNPRHLVRRRGQEARLRCSPMKGHSHVYWYRQLPEEGLKFMVYLQKENIIDESGMPKERFSAEFPKEGPSILRIQQVVRGDSAAYFCASSGAAYTDTQYFGPGTRLTVL.

J is TRBJ2-1 and V is TRBV7-8; 9 positions match TRBD1. Germline CDR1 and CDR2: SGHVS and FQNEAQ. Trimming cost V 5 bases and J 9 bases; bases outside gene matches: 14. The CDR3 consists of 16 residues. CDR3 bases: TGTGCCAGCAGCGGTGTTGGACAGGGGATGGTTGGTGAGCAGTTCTTC. Amino acids: CASSGVGQGMVGEQFF.

This sequence joins TRBV5-1 and TRBJ1-1; the match to TRBD1 covers 9 bases. Germline values: CDR1 SGHRS, CDR2 YFSETQ. This CDR3 region has 17 residues. V gave up 3 bases and J gave up 1 base; unmatched junction bases: 10. The CDR3, as DNA: TGCGCCAGCAGCTCCGTCCCGGGACAGGGATGGAACACTGAAGCTTTCTTT. This encodes CASSSVPGQGWNTEAFF.

The rearrangement joins TRBV9 to TRBJ1-1; 7 bases map to TRBD1. Germline V CDR1 and CDR2: SGDLS, YYNGEE. The V and J ends lost 4 bases and 2 bases, in that order; junction bases with no gene match: 5. CDR3 length: 14 residues. CDR3 residues: CASSPHRGNTEAFF. The DNA of the CDR3 is TGTGCCAGCAGCCCACACAGGGGAAACACTGAAGCTTTCTTT.

Only a few counts were recorded for this clone. This chain connects TRBV24-1 to TRBJ2-2; 9 positions match TRBD1. Germline CDR1 reads KGHDR; CDR2 reads SFDVKD. J was trimmed by 4 bases and V by 3 bases; bases with no gene match: 8. CDR3 length equals 17 residues. CDR3: CATSDVLQGAPTGELFF. The CDR3 bases are TGTGCCACCAGTGATGTTTTACAGGGGGCGCCCACCGGGGAGCTGTTTTTT.

V and J are TRBV6-5 and TRBJ1-6; D is uncertain. This CDR3 contains 15 residues. Deletions cut 4 bases from V and 10 bases from J, with 17 bases between. Germline V gene sequence: CDR1 MNHEY, CDR2 SVGAGI. The CDR3 DNA reads TGTGCCAGCAGTTCTAGTCGAGTTTCTCGCTCACCCCTCCACTTT. This sequence encodes CASSSSRVSRSPLHF.

The rearrangement uses TRBV10-3 and TRBJ1-2, with TRBD1 as a possible D gene (5 bases). The V gene's germline CDR1 is ENHRY and CDR2 SYGVKD. The CDR3 has 13 residues. V was pared by 3 bases and J by 7 bases, with 12 bases between. CDR3 nucleotides: TGTGCCATCAGTGATGGCGGGGGACTTGGCTACACCTTC. This sequence encodes CAISDGGGLGYTF.

The chain uses TRBV15 and TRBJ1-1; perhaps TRBD1 as D (5 bases). The CDR3 consists of 17 residues. V dropped 4 bases and J dropped 2 bases, with 20 bases sitting between them. Germline loops: CDR1 LNHNV, CDR2 YYDKDF (reference sequence). The CDR3 DNA reads TGTGCCACCAGCACACGAATCTGGGGGAGGGCCAACACTGAAGCTTTCTTT. Its protein product is CATSTRIWGRANTEAFF.

This clone was detected only a few times. V and J are TRBV7-6 and TRBJ2-3; 8 bases line up with TRBD2. CDR3 length equals 17 residues. The V and J ends lost 0 bases and 5 bases, in that order; junction bases with no gene match: 10. CDR1 and CDR2 (germline): SGHVS, FNYEAQ. The DNA of the CDR3 is TGTGCCAGCAGCTTAGCCTGGAGCGGGGGCGGCCTAGATACGCAGTATTTT. Translating it yields CASSLAWSGGGLDTQYF.

The gene calls are TRBV4-3 and TRBJ2-7, with TRBD1 identical over 9 bases. Germline CDR1 and CDR2: LGHNA and YSLEER. The CDR3 consists of 15 residues. The V segment lost 4 bases and the J segment 4 bases; nucleotides outside the gene matches: 8. In DNA form, the CDR3 reads TGCGCCAGCAGCCCCTTTACAGGGGGCAGGTACGAGCAGTACTTC. It specifies CASSPFTGGRYEQYF.

The V and J genes are TRBV18 and TRBJ1-4; 7 bases line up with TRBD1. CDR1 is KGHSH, CDR2 LQKENI, per germline. V shed 3 bases, J shed 3 bases, and the junction held 22 bases outside the gene matches. This CDR3 has 21 amino acids. The CDR3 nucleotides read TGTGCCAGCTCACCCTCCACAGGGGCAGGAAACCCCAGCCTGTCTAATGAAAAACTGTTTTTT. Translating it yields CASSPSTGAGNPSLSNEKLFF.

This chain links TRBV7-9 with TRBJ2-7, with D uncertain. This CDR3 has 12 residues. Germline CDR1 reads SEHNR; CDR2 reads FQNEAQ (reference sequence). V dropped 5 bases and J dropped 6 bases, with 11 bases sitting between them. The CDR3 spells CASSQTTSEQYF. The CDR3, as DNA: TGTGCCAGCAGCCAGACAACGTCCGAGCAGTACTTC.

Only one count was recorded for this clone. This chain links TRBV7-9 with TRBJ2-1; 8 nucleotides align to TRBD2. This CDR3 has 17 amino acids. The germline V gene has CDR1 SEHNR and CDR2 FQNEAQ (reference sequence). Unmatched junction bases numbered 15, after V lost 4 bases and J lost 7 bases. The CDR3 sequence is CASSSPPRGGVINEQFF. CDR3 DNA: TGTGCCAGCAGCTCCCCCCCTCGGGGGGGCGTTATTAATGAGCAGTTCTTC.

The rearrangement joins TRBV4-1 to TRBJ1-4; D is possibly TRBD1 (6 bases). V dropped 1 base and J dropped 3 bases, with 12 bases sitting between them. Germline-derived CDR1 and CDR2 are MGHRA and YSYEKL. This CDR3 contains 16 residues. CDR3 protein: CASSQAQGIANEKLFF. The CDR3 DNA reads TGCGCCAGCAGCCAAGCACAGGGTATAGCTAATGAAAAACTGTTTTTT.

This sequence joins TRBV7-8 and TRBJ1-2; D remains ambiguous. Germline-derived CDR1 and CDR2 are SGHVS and FQNEAQ. The CDR3 runs 14 residues. V was clipped by 5 bases and J by 4 bases, with 14 bases between them. The CDR3 is CASSLPGRSYGYTF. The DNA of the CDR3 is TGTGCCAGCAGCCTTCCCGGCCGGAGCTATGGCTACACCTTC.

The gene calls are TRBV2 and TRBJ2-5; 8 positions match TRBD1. This CDR3 comprises 14 residues. CDR1 and CDR2 (germline): SNHLY, FYNNEI. Germline trimming cut 5 bases from V and 5 bases from J; bases unmatched to any gene: 7. The chain's CDR3 is CASSKNRDRETQYF. CDR3 in DNA: TGTGCCAGCAGTAAAAACCGGGACAGGGAGACCCAGTACTTC.

J is TRBJ1-4 and V is TRBV6-2 or TRBV6-3; 8 bases are a match to TRBD1. Losses at the gene ends were 6 bases for V and 7 bases for J; bases not matched to a gene: 7. Germline V lookup: CDR1 MNHEY, CDR2 SVGEGT. This CDR3 is 14 amino acids long. The CDR3 here is CASSSGGASEKLFF. The CDR3 DNA reads as TGTGCCAGCAGCTCAGGGGGCGCGAGTGAAAAACTGTTTTTT.

V is TRBV6-5 and J is TRBJ2-7, with 8 bases lining up with TRBD1. The CDR3 runs to 15 residues. Germline CDR1 reads MNHEY; CDR2 reads SVGAGI. Trimming at V came to 8 bases and at J to 0 bases, leaving 9 bases not matched to a gene. The CDR3 DNA is TGTGCCAGCGGACAGGGTACCCTCAACTCCTACGAGCAGTACTTC. It encodes CASGQGTLNSYEQYF.

This clone was detected only once. The V call is TRBV5-4, the J call TRBJ2-3; TRBD2 aligns across 14 bases. V lost 5 bases to trimming and J lost 0 bases; unmatched junction nucleotides: 2. The CDR3 loop spans 16 amino acids. The germline CDR1 and CDR2 sequences are SGHNT and YYREEE (reference sequence). The CDR3 loop reads CASRGTSGGSTDTQYF. CDR3 nucleotide sequence: TGTGCCAGCAGGGGGACTAGCGGGGGTAGCACAGATACGCAGTATTTT. Looking up the rest from reference TRBV5-4 and TRBJ2-3 gives the full variable domain: ETGVTQSPTHLIKTRGQQVTLRCSSQSGHNTVSWYQQALGQGPQFIFQYYREEENGRGNFPPRFSGLQFPNYSSELNVNALELDDSALYLCASRGTSGGSTDTQYFGPGTRLTVL.